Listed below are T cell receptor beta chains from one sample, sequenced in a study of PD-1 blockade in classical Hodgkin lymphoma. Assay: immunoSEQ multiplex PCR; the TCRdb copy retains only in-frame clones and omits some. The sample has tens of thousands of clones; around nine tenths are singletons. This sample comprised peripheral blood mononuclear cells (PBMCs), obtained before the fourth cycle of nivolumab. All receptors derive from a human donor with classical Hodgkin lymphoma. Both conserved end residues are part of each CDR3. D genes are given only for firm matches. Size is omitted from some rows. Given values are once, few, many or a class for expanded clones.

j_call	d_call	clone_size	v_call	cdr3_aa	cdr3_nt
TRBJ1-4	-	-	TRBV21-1	CASSKAGTGVEKLFF	TGTGCCAGCAGCAAAGCAGGGACAGGGGTCGAAAAACTGTTTTTT
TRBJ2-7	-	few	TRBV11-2	CASSLVRQKGYEQYF	TGTGCCAGCAGCTTAGTTCGGCAGAAAGGCTACGAGCAGTACTTC
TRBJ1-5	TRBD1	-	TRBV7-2	CASSLETGEGNQPQHF	TGTGCCAGCAGCTTAGAGACAGGGGAAGGCAATCAGCCCCAGCATTTT
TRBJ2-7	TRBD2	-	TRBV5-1	CASGPGLAGSYEQYF	TGCGCCAGCGGCCCGGGACTAGCGGGCTCCTACGAGCAGTACTTC
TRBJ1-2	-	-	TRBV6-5	CASSYSNSGGNYGYTF	TGTGCCAGCAGTTACTCGAATTCCGGAGGGAACTATGGCTACACCTTC
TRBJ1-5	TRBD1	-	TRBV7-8	CASSWTGPSNQPQHF	TGTGCCAGCAGCTGGACAGGGCCGAGCAATCAGCCCCAGCATTTT
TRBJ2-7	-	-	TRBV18	CASSQDWGNSYEQYF	TGTGCCAGCTCACAGGATTGGGGCAACTCCTACGAGCAGTACTTC
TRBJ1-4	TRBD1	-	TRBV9	CASSVGGQGANQKLFF	TGTGCCAGCAGCGTAGGAGGACAGGGGGCAAACCAAAAACTGTTTTTT
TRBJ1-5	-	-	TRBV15	CATSSPLGGSNQPQHF	TGTGCCACCAGCAGTCCTCTGGGGGGTTCCAATCAGCCCCAGCATTTT
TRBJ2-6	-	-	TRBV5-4	CASSLGGEITGANVLTF	TGTGCCAGCAGCTTGGGCGGGGAGATTACTGGGGCCAACGTCCTGACTTTC
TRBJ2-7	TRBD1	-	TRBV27	CASSLDRTGYEQYF	TGTGCCAGCAGTTTAGATCGGACAGGCTACGAGCAGTACTTC
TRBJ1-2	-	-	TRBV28	CASETGTAAYGYTF	TGTGCCAGCGAGACCGGGACGGCAGCCTATGGCTACACCTTC
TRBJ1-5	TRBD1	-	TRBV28	CASRPAGTGVQPQHF	TGTGCCAGCAGGCCAGCCGGGACAGGGGTTCAGCCCCAGCATTTT
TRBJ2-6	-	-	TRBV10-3	CAISESISPFSGANVLTF	TGTGCCATCAGTGAGTCGATCTCCCCCTTCTCTGGGGCCAACGTCCTGACTTTC
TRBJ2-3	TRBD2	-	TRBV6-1	CASSEILAGGDTQYF	TGTGCCAGCAGTGAGATTCTAGCGGGAGGAGATACGCAGTATTTT
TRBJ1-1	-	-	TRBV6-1	CASKTAGGTEAFF	TGTGCCAGCAAGACAGCCGGCGGGACTGAAGCTTTCTTT
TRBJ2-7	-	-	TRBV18	CASSLGTDTYEQYF	TGTGCCAGCTCCCTAGGGACCGACACCTACGAGCAGTACTTC
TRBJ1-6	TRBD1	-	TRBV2	CASSGTGGSPLHF	TGTGCCAGCAGTGGGACAGGGGGCTCACCCCTCCACTTT
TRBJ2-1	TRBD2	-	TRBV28	CASRPGLADNEQFF	TGTGCCAGCAGGCCTGGACTAGCGGACAATGAGCAGTTCTTC
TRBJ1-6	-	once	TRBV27	CASSTGARETIYNSPLHF	TGTGCCAGCAGCACTGGTGCTCGGGAGACCATCTATAATTCACCCCTCCACTTT
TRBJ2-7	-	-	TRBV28	CASAFRAAAQYF	TGTGCCAGCGCCTTCCGGGCCGCGGCCCAGTACTTC
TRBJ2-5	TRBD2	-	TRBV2	CAGMWGGGETQYF	TGTGCAGGGATGTGGGGGGGTGGCGAGACCCAGTACTTC
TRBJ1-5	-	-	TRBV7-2	CASSPPRAGQPQHF	TGTGCCAGCAGCCCACCCAGGGCGGGGCAGCCCCAGCATTTT
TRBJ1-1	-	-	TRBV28	CASSFEGGSENTEAFF	TGTGCCAGCAGTTTTGAGGGGGGTTCGGAGAACACTGAAGCTTTCTTT
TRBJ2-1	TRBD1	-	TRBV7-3	CASSLFGTGVDNEQFF	TGTGCCAGCAGCTTATTCGGGACAGGGGTGGACAATGAGCAGTTCTTC
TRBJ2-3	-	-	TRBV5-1	CASSSRDYSTDTQYF	TGCGCCAGCAGCTCCCGGGATTACAGCACAGATACGCAGTATTTT
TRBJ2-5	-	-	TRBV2	CASRVERANQETQYF	TGTGCCAGCAGAGTGGAAAGGGCAAACCAAGAGACCCAGTACTTC
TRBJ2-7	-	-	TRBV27	CASSLTTSYEQYF	TGTGCCAGCAGTTTAACAACCTCCTACGAGCAGTACTTC
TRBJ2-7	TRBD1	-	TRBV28	CASNGQGEWDEQYF	TGTGCCAGCAACGGACAGGGCGAATGGGACGAGCAGTACTTC
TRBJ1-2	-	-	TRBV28	CASSFPKGQNYGYTF	TGTGCCAGCAGTTTCCCTAAAGGACAGAACTATGGCTACACCTTC